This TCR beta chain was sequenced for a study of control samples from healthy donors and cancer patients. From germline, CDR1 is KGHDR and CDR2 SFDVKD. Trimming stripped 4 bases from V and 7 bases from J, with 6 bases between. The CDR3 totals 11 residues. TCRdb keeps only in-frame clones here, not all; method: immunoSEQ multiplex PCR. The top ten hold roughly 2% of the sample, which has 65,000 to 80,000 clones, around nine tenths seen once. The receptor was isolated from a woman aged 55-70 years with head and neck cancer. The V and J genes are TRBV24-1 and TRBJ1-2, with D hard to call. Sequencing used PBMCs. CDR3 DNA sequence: TGTGCCACCAGTGACCGAGGTGGCTACACCTTC. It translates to CATSDRGGYTF.